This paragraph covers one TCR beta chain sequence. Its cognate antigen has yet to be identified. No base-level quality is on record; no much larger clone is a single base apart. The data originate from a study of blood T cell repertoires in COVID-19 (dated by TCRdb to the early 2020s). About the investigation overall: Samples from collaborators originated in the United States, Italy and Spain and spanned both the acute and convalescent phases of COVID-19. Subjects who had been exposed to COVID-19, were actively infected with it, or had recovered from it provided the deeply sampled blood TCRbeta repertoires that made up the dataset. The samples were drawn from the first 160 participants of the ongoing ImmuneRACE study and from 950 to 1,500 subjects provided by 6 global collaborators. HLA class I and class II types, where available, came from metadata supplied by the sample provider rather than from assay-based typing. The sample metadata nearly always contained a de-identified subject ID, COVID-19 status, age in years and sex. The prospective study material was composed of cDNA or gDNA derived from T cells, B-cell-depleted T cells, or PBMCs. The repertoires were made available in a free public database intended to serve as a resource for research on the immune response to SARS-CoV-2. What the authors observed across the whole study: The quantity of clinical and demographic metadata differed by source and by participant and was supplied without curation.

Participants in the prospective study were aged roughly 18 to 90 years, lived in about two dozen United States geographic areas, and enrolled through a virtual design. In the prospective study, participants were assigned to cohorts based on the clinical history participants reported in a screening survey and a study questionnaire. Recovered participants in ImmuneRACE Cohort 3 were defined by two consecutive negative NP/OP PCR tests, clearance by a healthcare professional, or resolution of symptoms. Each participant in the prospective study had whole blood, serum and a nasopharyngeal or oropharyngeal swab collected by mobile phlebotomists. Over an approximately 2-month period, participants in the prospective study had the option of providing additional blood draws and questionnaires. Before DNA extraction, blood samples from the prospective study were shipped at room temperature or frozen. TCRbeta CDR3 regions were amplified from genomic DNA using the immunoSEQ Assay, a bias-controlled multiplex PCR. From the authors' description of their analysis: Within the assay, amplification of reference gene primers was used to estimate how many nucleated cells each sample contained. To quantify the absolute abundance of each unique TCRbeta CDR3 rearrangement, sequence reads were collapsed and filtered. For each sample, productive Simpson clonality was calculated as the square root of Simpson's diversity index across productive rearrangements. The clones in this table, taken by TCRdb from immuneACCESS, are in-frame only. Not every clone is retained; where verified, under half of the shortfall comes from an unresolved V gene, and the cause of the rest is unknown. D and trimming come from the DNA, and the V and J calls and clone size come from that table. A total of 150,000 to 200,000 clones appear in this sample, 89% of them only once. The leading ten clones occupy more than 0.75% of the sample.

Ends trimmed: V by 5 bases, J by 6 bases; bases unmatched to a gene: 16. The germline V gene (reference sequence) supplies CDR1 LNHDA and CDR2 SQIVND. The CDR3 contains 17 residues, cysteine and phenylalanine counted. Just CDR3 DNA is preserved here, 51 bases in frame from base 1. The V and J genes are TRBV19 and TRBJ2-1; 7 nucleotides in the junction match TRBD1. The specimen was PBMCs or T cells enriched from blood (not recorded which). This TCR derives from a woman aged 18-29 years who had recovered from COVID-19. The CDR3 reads CASSARGTPGYRNEQFF. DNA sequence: TGTGCCAGTAGTGCCAGGGGGACGCCTGGGTACCGCAATGAGCAGTTCTTC.